This section outlines one TCR beta chain sequence together with its context. Its recognized antigen is unknown. No per-base quality is available; no much larger clone lies one base away. This sample stems from a study of blood T cell repertoires in COVID-19 (TCRdb year 2020). Study-level background: Collaborator samples came from the United States, Italy and Spain and covered acute and convalescent phases of COVID-19. The material from the prospective study consisted of cDNA or gDNA derived from T cells, B-cell-depleted T cells, or PBMCs. The dataset comprised deeply sampled blood TCRbeta repertoires from subjects exposed to, actively infected with, or recovered from COVID-19. The sample metadata nearly always contained a de-identified subject ID, COVID-19 status, age in years and sex. Where available, HLA class I and class II types were obtained from metadata supplied by the sample provider rather than from assay-based typing. Samples were obtained from the ongoing ImmuneRACE study (first 160 participants) and from 950 to 1,500 subjects provided by 6 global collaborators. A freely available public database, intended as a resource for researchers studying the immune response to SARS-CoV-2, is where the repertoires were released.

TCRbeta CDR3 regions were amplified from genomic DNA by means of the immunoSEQ Assay, a bias-controlled multiplex PCR. Per the authors' processing: The number of nucleated cells in each sample was estimated from the amplification of reference gene primers within the assay. To quantify the absolute abundance of each unique TCRbeta CDR3 rearrangement, sequence reads were collapsed and filtered. For each sample, productive Simpson clonality was calculated as the square root of Simpson's diversity index over productive rearrangements. Sourced from immuneACCESS, this table was stored by TCRdb with only in-frame sequences that have V and J called. A share of the clones is absent; for the studies checked, an unresolved V gene accounts for under half, and the remainder has no known explanation. V and J calls plus clone size are reproduced from that table; the DNA served to infer D and trimming. This sample has approximately 97,000 clones in its table, and about 86% of those were observed once. The top ten hold about 19% of the sample.

Broad study findings and their caveats: How much clinical and demographic metadata was included differed by source and by participant, and the metadata was provided uncurated.

The collaborating institutions used their own protocols to collect whole blood in K2EDTA tubes. For TCRbeta analysis, collaborators shipped samples in one of three forms: frozen whole blood, isolated PBMCs, or DNA extracted from either of those sample types. The CDR3 numbers 15 residues from cysteine through phenylalanine. The DNA shown is the 45-base CDR3, in frame from base 1. Here V drops 5 bases and J drops 2 bases, and the junction holds 6 bases not matched to any gene. CDR1 and CDR2 are drawn from the germline V gene: MNHEY, SVGAGI. The chain uses TRBV6-5 and TRBJ1-5, with TRBD1 identical over 7 junction bases. The sequenced sample consisted of peripheral blood. The clonotype was recovered from a woman aged 80 or over with acute or convalescent COVID-19. CDR3 protein: CASSTTGTGNQPQHF. The sequence in DNA is TGTGCCAGCAGTACGACCGGGACAGGCAATCAGCCCCAGCATTTT.